Sequencing of this TCR beta chain was carried out in a study of OX40 agonist ivuxolimab in advanced cancers. A single count supports this clone. Produced via immunoSEQ multiplex PCR; TCRdb's table is partial and in-frame only. The table lists about 64,000 clones, around 80% of them singletons. The CDR3 has 13 residues. V shed 6 bases and J shed 4 bases, with 11 bases lying between them. Germline V gene lookup returns CDR1 SGHAT and CDR2 FQNNGV. The V call is TRBV11-2, the J call TRBJ2-3; D may be TRBD1 or TRBD2 (5 bases each). The receptor comes from an adult with an advanced solid tumor such as melanoma, head and neck, liver or kidney cancer. The sequenced sample was CD4+ or CD8+ T cells sorted from blood, obtained in a trial of the OX40 agonist ivuxolimab. CDR3 sequence reads: CASRLLGADTQYF. CDR3 nucleotide sequence: TGTGCCAGCAGATTGTTGGGGGCAGATACGCAGTATTTT. The entire variable domain, with the rest obtained from reference TRBV11-2 and TRBJ2-3, is as follows: EAGVAQSPRYKIIEKRQSVAFWCNPISGHATLYWYQQILGQGPKLLIQFQNNGVVDDSQLPKDRFSAERLKGVDSTLKIQPAKLEDSAVYLCASRLLGADTQYFGPGTRLTVL.